This TCR beta chain was documented in a study of patients and donors after allogeneic stem cell transplantation (TCRdb year 2020). The receptor library was made with RT-PCR. The run used a NextSeq 550. TCRdb reworked the public reads: Q25 trimming with fastp, MiXCR clone assembly, productive beta chains retained. Identical CDR3 protein sequences are pooled into one entry, listed with their most common genes and DNA. This sample holds about 960,000 distinct CDR3 sequences; roughly 17% were observed only once. The ten largest clones take up roughly 6.4% of the sample. This clonotype turned up a few times. There is no known antigen for this receptor. Base qualities are not recorded, but no much larger clone differs from it by a single base. The sequencing sample was made of blood, either unsorted or a sorted T cell fraction (not recorded which). The source of this sequence is a human donor who was either an allogeneic HSCT recipient or a stem cell or donor lymphocyte infusion donor (not recorded which). It is not recorded whose cells these are; they may come from a transplant donor.

The CDR3 region: CSARTGLAMSTDTQYF. The DNA is as follows: TGCAGTGCTAGGACGGGACTAGCGATGAGCACAGATACGCAGTATTTT. The chain links TRBV20-1 with TRBJ2-3, with TRBD2 identical over 10 junction bases. The germline V end is reduced by 3 bases and the J end by 0 bases; junction bases left unmatched: 6. In the germline V gene (reference sequence), CDR1 corresponds to DFQATT and CDR2 to SNEGSKA. There are 16 amino acids in the CDR3, from cysteine to phenylalanine inclusive. The only DNA kept is the CDR3, 48 bases in frame from the first base.